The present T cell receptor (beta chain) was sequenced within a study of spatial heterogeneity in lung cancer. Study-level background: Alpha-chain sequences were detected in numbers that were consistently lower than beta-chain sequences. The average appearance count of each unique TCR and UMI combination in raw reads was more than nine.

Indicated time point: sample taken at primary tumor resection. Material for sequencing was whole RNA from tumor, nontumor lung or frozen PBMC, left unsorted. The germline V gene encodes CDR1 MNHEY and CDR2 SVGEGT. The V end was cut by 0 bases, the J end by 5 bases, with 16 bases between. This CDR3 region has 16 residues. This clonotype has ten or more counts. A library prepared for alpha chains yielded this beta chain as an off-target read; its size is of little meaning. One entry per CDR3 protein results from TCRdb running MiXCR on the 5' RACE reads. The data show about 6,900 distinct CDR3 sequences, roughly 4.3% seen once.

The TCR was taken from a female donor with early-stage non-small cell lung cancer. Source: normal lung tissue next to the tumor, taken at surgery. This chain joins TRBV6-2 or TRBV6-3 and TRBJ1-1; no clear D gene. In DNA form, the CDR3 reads TGTGCCAGCAGTTACTCGGCAGGTCTCGACCAGACTGAAGCTTTCTTT. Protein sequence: CASSYSAGLDQTEAFF.